The 16 T cell receptor beta chains listed next were all sequenced from one sample in a study of shared clonotypes between healthy human individuals. Libraries were prepared by immunoSEQ multiplex PCR; TCRdb keeps only in-frame clonotypes and omits some of them. The repertoire holds about 480,000 clones, with over 75% as singletons. Sequencing was carried out using PBMCs. Receptor source: a woman aged 40 to 50 in good health. Some clones in this sample may be carry-over from other donors' samples.

This clone was seen only once. V and J are TRBV6-5 and TRBJ2-5, with 7 bases matching TRBD2. CDR3 length: 16 residues. Germline-derived CDR1 and CDR2 are MNHEY and SVGAGI. Unmatched junction bases numbered 6, after V lost 2 bases and J lost 0 bases. The CDR3 DNA is TGTGCCAGCAGTTACGAAGCGGGACGGTACCAAGAGACCCAGTACTTC. Protein product: CASSYEAGRYQETQYF.

The CDR3 region is CASRPTGEAYYGYTF. In DNA form, the CDR3 reads TGTGCCAGCAGACCAACAGGCGAAGCCTATTATGGCTACACCTTC. The chain combines TRBV6-6 with TRBJ1-2, with D tentatively TRBD1 (5 bases). This CDR3 has 15 amino acids. Germline CDR1 MNHNY, CDR2 SVGAGI (reference sequence). Trimming cost V 6 bases and J 5 bases, with 19 bases left between them.

This chain links TRBV30 with TRBJ2-2; 8 bases line up with TRBD1. In germline, CDR1 is GTSNPN, CDR2 SVGIG (reference sequence). J lost 7 bases, V lost 6 bases, and 4 bases had no gene match. This CDR3 spans 12 amino acids. The CDR3 here is CACSGGGGELFF. The CDR3, as DNA: TGTGCCTGCTCAGGGGGCGGCGGGGAGCTGTTTTTT.

The CDR3 DNA is TGTGCCAGTAGCCCGGGACCCACTTACCAAGAGACCCAGTACTTC. Its protein is CASSPGPTYQETQYF. The chain employs TRBV19 and TRBJ2-5; D is perhaps TRBD1 or TRBD2 (5 bases each). This CDR3 is 15 amino acids long. Germline assignment: CDR1 LNHDA and CDR2 SQIVND (reference sequence). Between the trimmed V and J ends, which lost 6 bases and 0 bases, there was a span of 14 bases.

V gene TRBV5-1 combines with J gene TRBJ1-1, with 8 bases identical to TRBD1. This CDR3 has 14 amino acids. The junction had 6 bases not matched to a gene; V was cut back by 3 bases and J by 5 bases. Per the germline V gene, CDR1 is SGHRS and CDR2 is YFSETQ. This chain's CDR3 is CASSSGQGGTEAFF. CDR3 nucleotides: TGCGCCAGCAGCTCCGGACAGGGTGGAACTGAAGCTTTCTTT.

This chain connects TRBV28 to TRBJ2-1; D uncertain. The CDR3 consists of 12 residues. Between the trimmed V and J ends, which lost 7 bases and 5 bases, there was a span of 9 bases. The germline gives CDR1 MDHEN, CDR2 SYDVKM. The CDR3 spells CASTLFDNEQFF. Written as DNA, the CDR3 is TGTGCCAGCACCCTTTTCGACAATGAGCAGTTCTTC.

J is TRBJ1-4 and V is TRBV28; possibly TRBD1 for D (6 bases). Per the germline V gene, CDR1 is MDHEN and CDR2 is SYDVKM. The V gene lost 6 bases and the J gene lost 6 bases, with 20 bases spanning the gap. The CDR3 loop spans 16 amino acids. In nucleotides, the CDR3 is TGTGCCAGCAGGGGAAGGGGGGCAGGGCGAGATGAAAAACTGTTTTTT. Translation gives CASRGRGAGRDEKLFF.

V and J are TRBV28 and TRBJ1-2; D unclear. V lost 6 bases to trimming and J lost 3 bases, with 11 bases between them. The CDR3 has 13 residues. Germline loops: CDR1 MDHEN, CDR2 SYDVKM. CDR3 region: CASRAWADYGYTF. DNA of the CDR3: TGTGCCAGCAGAGCCTGGGCGGACTATGGCTACACCTTC.

CDR3 DNA sequence: TGTGCCAGCAAACCCCGCTGGACAGGGGTTTATCAGCCCCAGCATTTT. It translates to CASKPRWTGVYQPQHF. This chain connects TRBV2 to TRBJ1-5, with 9 bases fitting TRBD1. V shed 7 bases, J shed 5 bases, and the junction held 12 bases outside the gene matches. This CDR3 comprises 16 residues. CDR1 and CDR2 from the germline V gene are SNHLY and FYNNEI.

The rearrangement joins TRBV7-2 to TRBJ2-1; D is unresolved. With 1 base removed from V and 0 bases from J, the gap between germline ends came to 4 bases. The CDR3 has 14 amino acids. CDR1 and CDR2 (germline): SGHTA, FQGNSA. For the CDR3, the DNA is TGTGCCAGCAGCTTAGACAACTCCTACAATGAGCAGTTCTTC. It yields the protein CASSLDNSYNEQFF.

The chain uses TRBV2 and TRBJ1-5; the D is unclear. This CDR3 spans 15 amino acids. V lost 6 bases to trimming and J lost 0 bases, with 12 bases between them. Per germline, CDR1 SNHLY and CDR2 FYNNEI. The chain's CDR3 is CASSQSPISNQPQHF. CDR3 nucleotides: TGTGCCAGCAGCCAGAGCCCAATTAGCAATCAGCCCCAGCATTTT.

This clone was counted a single time. V and J are TRBV29-1 and TRBJ1-1, with 7 nucleotides matching TRBD1. Germline values: CDR1 SQVTM, CDR2 ANQGSEA. The CDR3 consists of 14 residues. V shed 4 bases and J 5 bases; nucleotides not matched to a gene: 10. The CDR3 loop is CSVAARGTGTEAFF. CDR3 nucleotide sequence: TGCAGCGTTGCCGCCAGGGGGACGGGAACTGAAGCTTTCTTT.

Comments on this clone: Within the sample, other DNA sequences also encode this same CDR3. The rearrangement links TRBV28 to TRBJ2-7; D not certain. The V end lost 2 bases, the J end lost 4 bases, and 6 bases lay between the germline ends. Germline lookup yields CDR1 MDHEN and CDR2 SYDVKM. The CDR3 sequence is 12 residues long. In DNA, the CDR3 is TGTGCCAGCAGTTTACTGGGGTACGAGCAGTACTTC. It yields the protein CASSLLGYEQYF. Using reference TRBV28 and TRBJ2-7 for the parts outside the CDR3, the full variable domain is DVKVTQSSRYLVKRTGEKVFLECVQDMDHENMFWYRQDPGLGLRLIYFSYDVKMKEKGDIPEGYSVSREKKERFSLILESASTNQTSMYLCASSLLGYEQYFGPGTRLTVT.

The DNA for the CDR3 is TGTGCCTGGAGTCTTGGGACGGGAGGAGGCCCAGAGACCCAGTACTTC. This encodes CAWSLGTGGGPETQYF. The rearrangement uses TRBV30 and TRBJ2-5; TRBD2 matches 7 bases. This CDR3 comprises 16 residues. Trimming at V came to 2 bases and at J to 4 bases, leaving 13 bases not matched to a gene. Per the germline V gene, CDR1 is GTSNPN and CDR2 is SVGIG (reference sequence).

This clone was detected only a few times. The chain employs TRBV7-9 and TRBJ2-2; D may be TRBD2 (6 bases). CDR1 and CDR2 (germline): SEHNR, FQNEAQ (reference sequence). The V gene lost 6 bases and the J gene lost 3 bases, with 14 bases spanning the gap. This CDR3 contains 15 residues. CDR3 region: CASRPRWEDTGELFF. In DNA form, the CDR3 reads TGTGCCAGCAGGCCCAGGTGGGAGGACACCGGGGAGCTGTTTTTT.

The chain uses TRBV10-3 and TRBJ2-5, with 11 bases fitting TRBD2. CDR3 length: 18 residues. Germline CDR1 reads ENHRY; CDR2 reads SYGVKD. Trimming took 4 bases from V and 5 from J; bases not matched to a gene: 15. The CDR3 DNA follows: TGTGCCATCAGTGGGGACGGGCTAGCGGGAGGTGCTAGGGAGACCCAGTACTTC. This encodes CAISGDGLAGGARETQYF.